Sequencing of this T cell receptor (beta chain) was carried out in a study of monozygotic twins with inflammatory bowel disease. Regarding the study as a whole: No difference in repertoire similarity was seen between concordant and discordant twins, possibly because power was limited.

Every TCR library drew on 3500 ng of total RNA. UMIs containing a 6-nucleotide sample barcode were added via template switching. Both the TCRalpha cDNA and the TCRbeta cDNA were taken through two nested PCRs, lasting approximately 16 and 10 cycles. TCRdb reprocessed the 5' RACE reads and stores each CDR3 protein as one record, lacking DNA. There are approximately 160,000 distinct CDR3 sequences in the sample, with about 8% held by the top ten. This CDR3 has 14 residues. From germline, CDR1 is MGHDK and CDR2 SYGVNS. As regards this clonotype: Antigen: not known.

This chain uses TRBV25-1 with TRBJ2-2; checking the TCRdb D call of TRBD1 is not possible without DNA. Sequencing was done on a sample of blood. This TCR derives from a human donor with ulcerative colitis or Crohn's disease, or a healthy co-twin of an affected twin (not recorded which). The CDR3: CASSRDQYTGELFF.